Sequencing of this T cell receptor beta chain was carried out in a study of T cells expressing NK-cell markers. Study-wide background: The study drew TCR beta repertoires from sorted CD3+CD56+NKG2C+, CD3+CD56+NKG2C- and CD3+CD56-NKG2C+ T cells. Study-wide results and limits: One observes that, in a few donors, these clonotypes were also the leading ones within the CD3+CD56-NKG2C+ fraction. The study left the HCMV specificity of expanded NKG2C+ T cell clones unresolved.

About this clonotype: Its antigen is not known.

The CDR3 runs 14 residues. CDR1 is SGHRS, CDR2 YFSETQ, per germline. The authors made TCR beta cDNA libraries by 5'RACE template switching. This switching added a universal primer site and UMIs. Using the 5' RACE reads, TCRdb records one entry per CDR3 protein without DNA. This sample's table reports 120,000 to 150,000 distinct CDR3 sequences. This rearrangement joins TRBV5-1 to TRBJ1-5; TCRdb selects TRBD1, and the lack of DNA leaves this call unchecked. The receptor was isolated from a man younger than 35 in good health. Sequenced: blood T cells: a sorted CD56 or NKG2C T cell subset, CD4+ or CD8+ T cells, or bulk PBMC T cells (not recorded which). The CDR3 loop is CASSLVGGGQPQHF.